The 2 T cell receptor beta chains in this list originate from one sample, sequenced in a study of blood T cell repertoires in COVID-19. Method: immunoSEQ multiplex PCR; TCRdb's copy keeps in-frame clones and lacks some. This table holds 85,000 to 95,000 clones, 76% found once. The sample comprised peripheral blood. The receptors come from a man between 65 and 85 years old with acute or convalescent COVID-19.

The chain is built from TRBV7-9 and TRBJ1-3, with D maybe TRBD1 (6 bases). The CDR3 totals 14 residues. Germline values: CDR1 SEHNR, CDR2 FQNEAQ (reference sequence). V was trimmed by 5 bases and J by 4 bases, leaving 12 bases between them. The CDR3 region is CASSPNRVGNTIYF. In nucleotides, the CDR3 is TGTGCCAGCAGCCCTAACAGGGTCGGAAACACCATATATTTT.

CDR3 amino acids: CASSPGAGVYEQYF. The CDR3 region has the DNA TGTGCCAGCAGCCCGGGAGCAGGAGTCTACGAGCAGTACTTC. This chain joins TRBV5-6 and TRBJ2-7, with D tentatively TRBD2 (6 bases). CDR1 is SGHDT, CDR2 YYEEEE, per germline. V was clipped by 4 bases and J by 3 bases, with 14 bases between them. This CDR3 region has 14 residues.